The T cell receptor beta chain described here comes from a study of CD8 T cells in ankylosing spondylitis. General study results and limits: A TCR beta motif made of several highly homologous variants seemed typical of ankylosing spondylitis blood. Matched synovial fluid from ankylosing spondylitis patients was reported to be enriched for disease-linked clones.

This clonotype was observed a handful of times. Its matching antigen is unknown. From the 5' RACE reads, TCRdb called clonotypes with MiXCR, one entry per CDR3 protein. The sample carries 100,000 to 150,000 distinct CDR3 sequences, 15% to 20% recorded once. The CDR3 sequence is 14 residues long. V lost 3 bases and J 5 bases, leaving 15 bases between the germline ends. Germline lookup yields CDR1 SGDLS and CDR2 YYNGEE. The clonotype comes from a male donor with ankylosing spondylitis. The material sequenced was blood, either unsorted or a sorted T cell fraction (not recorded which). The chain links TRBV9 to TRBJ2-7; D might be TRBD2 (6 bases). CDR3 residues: CASSADVTSHEQYF. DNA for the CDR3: TGTGCCAGCAGCGCCGACGTAACTAGCCACGAGCAGTACTTC. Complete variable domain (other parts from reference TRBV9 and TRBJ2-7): DSGVTQTPKHLITATGQRVTLRCSPRSGDLSVYWYQQSLDQGLQFLIQYYNGEERAKGNILERFSAQQFPDLHSELNLSSLELGDSALYFCASSADVTSHEQYFGPGTRLTVT.